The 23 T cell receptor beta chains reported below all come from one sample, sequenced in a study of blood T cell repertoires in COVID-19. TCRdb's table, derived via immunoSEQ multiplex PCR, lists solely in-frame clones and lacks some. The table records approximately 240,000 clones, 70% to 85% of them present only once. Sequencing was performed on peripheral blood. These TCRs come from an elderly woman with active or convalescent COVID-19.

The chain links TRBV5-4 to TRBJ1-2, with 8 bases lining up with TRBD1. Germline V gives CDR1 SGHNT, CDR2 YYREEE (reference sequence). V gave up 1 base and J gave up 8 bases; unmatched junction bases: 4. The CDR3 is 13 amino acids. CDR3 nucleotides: TGTGCCAGCAGCTTGACAGGGGGAAAAGGCTACACCTTC. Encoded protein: CASSLTGGKGYTF.

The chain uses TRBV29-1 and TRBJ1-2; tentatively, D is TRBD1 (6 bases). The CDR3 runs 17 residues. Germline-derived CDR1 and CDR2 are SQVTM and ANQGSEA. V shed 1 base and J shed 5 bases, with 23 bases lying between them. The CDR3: CSVEVGKLRTVQYGYTF. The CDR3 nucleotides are TGCAGCGTTGAAGTAGGAAAACTGCGGACAGTGCAATATGGCTACACCTTC. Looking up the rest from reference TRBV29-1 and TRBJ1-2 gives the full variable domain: SAVISQKPSRDICQRGTSLTIQCQVDSQVTMMFWYRQQPGQSLTLIATANQGSEATYESGFVIDKFPISRPNLTFSTLTVSNMSPEDSSIYLCSVEVGKLRTVQYGYTFGSGTRLTVV.

The CDR3 sequence: CASSFEGSRAGELFF. CDR3 nucleotides: TGCGCCAGCAGCTTTGAGGGTTCGAGGGCCGGGGAGCTGTTTTTT. The J gene is TRBJ2-2, the V gene TRBV5-1; D possibly corresponds to TRBD2 (5 bases). V lost 2 bases and J 6 bases, leaving 14 bases between the germline ends. The CDR3 contains 15 residues. Germline CDR1 SGHRS, CDR2 YFSETQ.

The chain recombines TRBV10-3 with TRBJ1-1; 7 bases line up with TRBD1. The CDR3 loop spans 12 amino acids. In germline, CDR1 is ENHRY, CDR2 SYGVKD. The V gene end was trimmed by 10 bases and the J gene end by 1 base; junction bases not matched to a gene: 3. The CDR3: CAKWTGNTEAFF. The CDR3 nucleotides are TGTGCCAAGTGGACAGGGAACACTGAAGCTTTCTTT.

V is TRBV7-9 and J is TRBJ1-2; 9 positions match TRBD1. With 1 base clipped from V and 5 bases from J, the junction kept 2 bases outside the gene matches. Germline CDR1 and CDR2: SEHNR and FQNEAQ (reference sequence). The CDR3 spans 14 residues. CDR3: CASSLVGTGYGYTF. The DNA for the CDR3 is TGTGCCAGCAGCTTAGTGGGGACAGGGTATGGCTACACCTTC. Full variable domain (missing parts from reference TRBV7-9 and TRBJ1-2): DTGVSQNPRHKITKRGQNVTFRCDPISEHNRLYWYRQTLGQGPEFLTYFQNEAQLEKSRLLSDRFSAERPKGSFSTLEIQRTEQGDSAMYLCASSLVGTGYGYTFGSGTRLTVV.

The CDR3 here is CASSWTVFAEAFF. CDR3 nucleotide sequence: TGTGCCAGCAGCTGGACAGTATTTGCTGAAGCTTTCTTT. This chain uses TRBV12-3 or TRBV12-4 with TRBJ1-1; a weak D match, TRBD1 (6 bases). The V end lost 6 bases, the J end lost 6 bases, and 14 bases lay between the germline ends. This CDR3 spans 13 amino acids.

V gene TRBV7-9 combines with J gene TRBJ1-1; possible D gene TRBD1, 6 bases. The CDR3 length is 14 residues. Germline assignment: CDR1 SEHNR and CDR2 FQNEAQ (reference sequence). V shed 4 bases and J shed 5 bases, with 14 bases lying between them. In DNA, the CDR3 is TGTGCCAGCAGCTACCAAGGGGGAGGGACTGAAGCTTTCTTT. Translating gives CASSYQGGGTEAFF.

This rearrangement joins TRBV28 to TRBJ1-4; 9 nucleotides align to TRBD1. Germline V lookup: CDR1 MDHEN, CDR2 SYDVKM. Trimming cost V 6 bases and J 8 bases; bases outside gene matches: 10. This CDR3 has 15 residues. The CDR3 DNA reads TGTGCCAGCAGCACCCGGGACAGGGCAAGAGAAAAACTGTTTTTT. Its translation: CASSTRDRAREKLFF. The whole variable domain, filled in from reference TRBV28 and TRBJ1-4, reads DVKVTQSSRYLVKRTGEKVFLECVQDMDHENMFWYRQDPGLGLRLIYFSYDVKMKEKGDIPEGYSVSREKKERFSLILESASTNQTSMYLCASSTRDRAREKLFFGSGTQLSVL.

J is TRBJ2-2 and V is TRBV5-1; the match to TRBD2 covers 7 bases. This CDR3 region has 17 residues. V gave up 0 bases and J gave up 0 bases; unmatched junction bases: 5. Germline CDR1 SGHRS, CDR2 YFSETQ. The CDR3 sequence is CASSLAGGGANTGELFF. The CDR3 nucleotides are TGCGCCAGCAGCTTGGCGGGAGGAGGGGCGAACACCGGGGAGCTGTTTTTT. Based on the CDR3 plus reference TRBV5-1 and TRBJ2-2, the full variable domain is KAGVTQTPRYLIKTRGQQVTLSCSPISGHRSVSWYQQTPGQGLQFLFEYFSETQRNKGNFPGRFSGRQFSNSRSEMNVSTLELGDSALYLCASSLAGGGANTGELFFGEGSRLTVL.

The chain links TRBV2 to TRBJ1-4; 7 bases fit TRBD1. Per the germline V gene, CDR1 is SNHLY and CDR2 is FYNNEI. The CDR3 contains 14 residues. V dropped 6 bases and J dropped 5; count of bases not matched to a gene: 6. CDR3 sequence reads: CASRLGQDNEKLFF. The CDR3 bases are TGTGCCAGCAGATTAGGACAGGACAATGAAAAACTGTTTTTT.

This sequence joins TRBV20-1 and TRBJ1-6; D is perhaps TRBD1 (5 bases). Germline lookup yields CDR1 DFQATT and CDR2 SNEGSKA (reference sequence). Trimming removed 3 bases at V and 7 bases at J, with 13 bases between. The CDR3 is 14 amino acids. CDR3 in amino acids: CSASAGPWNSPLHF. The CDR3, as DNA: TGCAGTGCTAGTGCAGGGCCTTGGAATTCACCCCTCCACTTT.

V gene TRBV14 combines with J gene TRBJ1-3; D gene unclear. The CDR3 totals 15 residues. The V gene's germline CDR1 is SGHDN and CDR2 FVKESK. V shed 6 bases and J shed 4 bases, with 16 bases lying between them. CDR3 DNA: TGTGCCAGCAGTCCTACTCCCCTGAGGGGAAACACCATATATTTT. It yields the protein CASSPTPLRGNTIYF.

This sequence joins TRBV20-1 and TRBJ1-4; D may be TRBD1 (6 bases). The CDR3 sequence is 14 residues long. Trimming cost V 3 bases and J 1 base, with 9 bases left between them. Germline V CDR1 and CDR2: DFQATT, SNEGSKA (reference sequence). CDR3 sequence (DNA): TGCAGTGCTAGTGGACAGTTAACTAATGAAAAACTGTTTTTT. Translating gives CSASGQLTNEKLFF.

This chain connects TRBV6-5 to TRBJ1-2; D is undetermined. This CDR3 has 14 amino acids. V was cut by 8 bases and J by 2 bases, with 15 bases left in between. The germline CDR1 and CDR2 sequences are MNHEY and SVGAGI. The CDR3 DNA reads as TGTGCCAGCTCCGGCAGGTATCAGAACTATGGCTACACCTTC. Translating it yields CASSGRYQNYGYTF.

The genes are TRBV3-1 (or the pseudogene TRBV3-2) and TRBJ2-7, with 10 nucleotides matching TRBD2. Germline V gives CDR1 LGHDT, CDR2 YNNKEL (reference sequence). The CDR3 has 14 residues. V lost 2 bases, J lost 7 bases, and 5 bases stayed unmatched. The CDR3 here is CASSQLAGEGEQYF. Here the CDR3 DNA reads TGTGCCAGCAGCCAACTAGCGGGAGAAGGAGAGCAGTACTTC.

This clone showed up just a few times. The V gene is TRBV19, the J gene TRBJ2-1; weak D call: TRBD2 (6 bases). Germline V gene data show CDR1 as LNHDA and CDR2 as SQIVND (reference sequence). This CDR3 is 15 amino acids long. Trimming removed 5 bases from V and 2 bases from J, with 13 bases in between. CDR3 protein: CASSFAGQTYNEQFF. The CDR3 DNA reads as TGTGCCAGTAGTTTCGCGGGGCAAACCTACAATGAGCAGTTCTTC.

The CDR3 DNA sequence: TGTGCCAGCGGGGTAGCGGGAGGGCTCAATGAGCAGTTCTTC. Translated, it gives CASGVAGGLNEQFF. The rearrangement uses TRBV19 and TRBJ2-1, with TRBD2 matching 11 bases. With 9 bases clipped from V and 6 bases from J, the junction kept 7 bases outside the gene matches. CDR1 and CDR2 from the germline V gene are LNHDA and SQIVND (reference sequence). The CDR3 is made up of 14 amino acids.

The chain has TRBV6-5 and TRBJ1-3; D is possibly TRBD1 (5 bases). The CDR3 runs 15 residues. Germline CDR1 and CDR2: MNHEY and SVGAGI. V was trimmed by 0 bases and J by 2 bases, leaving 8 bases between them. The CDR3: CASSYSQGTGNTIYF. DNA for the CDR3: TGTGCCAGCAGTTACTCTCAGGGAACTGGAAACACCATATATTTT.

The CDR3 is CSVEPLQGAQETQYF. CDR3 sequence (DNA): TGCAGCGTTGAGCCGTTACAGGGGGCCCAAGAGACCCAGTACTTC. The chain links TRBV29-1 to TRBJ2-5; 9 bases fit TRBD1. V lost 3 bases to trimming and J lost 1 base; unmatched junction nucleotides: 6. The CDR3 has 15 residues. Germline V lookup: CDR1 SQVTM, CDR2 ANQGSEA.

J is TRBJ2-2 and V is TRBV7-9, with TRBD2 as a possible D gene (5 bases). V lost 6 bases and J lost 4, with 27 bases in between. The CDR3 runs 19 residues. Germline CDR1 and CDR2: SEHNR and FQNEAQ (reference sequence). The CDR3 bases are TGTGCCAGCAGTCTAATATTCGGACGACCCACCGCGGGCACCGGGGAGCTGTTTTTT. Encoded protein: CASSLIFGRPTAGTGELFF.

The CDR3 sequence is CASSLSGHNEKLFF. CDR3 sequence (DNA): TGCGCCAGCAGCTTGTCAGGACATAATGAAAAACTGTTTTTT. The chain carries TRBV5-1 and TRBJ1-4; D is perhaps TRBD1 (5 bases). The CDR3 is 14 residues long. Trimming removed 1 base from V and 4 bases from J, with 8 bases in between. From germline, CDR1 is SGHRS and CDR2 YFSETQ.

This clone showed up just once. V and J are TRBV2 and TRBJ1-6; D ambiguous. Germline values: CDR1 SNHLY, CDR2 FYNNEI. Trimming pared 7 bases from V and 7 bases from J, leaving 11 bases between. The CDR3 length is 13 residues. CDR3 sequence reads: CASTGIGNSPLHF. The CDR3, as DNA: TGTGCCAGCACCGGGATAGGGAATTCACCCCTCCACTTT.

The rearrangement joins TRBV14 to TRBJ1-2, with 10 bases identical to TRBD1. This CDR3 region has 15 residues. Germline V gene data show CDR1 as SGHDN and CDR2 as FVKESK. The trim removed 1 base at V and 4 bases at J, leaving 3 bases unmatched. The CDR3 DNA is TGTGCCAGCAGCCAAGGGACAGGGGGAACCTATGGCTACACCTTC. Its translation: CASSQGTGGTYGYTF.